These 8 T cell receptor beta chains originate from one sample sequenced in a study of cytomegalovirus exposure and HLA in healthy donors. The assay was immunoSEQ multiplex PCR, and TCRdb's table has in-frame clones only and misses some. The data hold roughly 150,000 clones, with over 85% observed a single time. The sample taken for sequencing was PBMCs. These receptors were collected from a woman between 18 and 29 years old in good health and CMV-seropositive.

The chain recombines TRBV19 with TRBJ2-1; 9 positions agree with TRBD2. The V gene end was trimmed by 4 bases and the J gene end by 8 bases; junction bases not matched to a gene: 9. CDR3 length: 15 residues. Germline CDR1 LNHDA, CDR2 SQIVND (reference sequence). CDR3 nucleotides: TGTGCCAGTAGTAGCGCGGGAGGGCGAGCCTATGAGCAGTTCTTC. It yields the protein CASSSAGGRAYEQFF. Drawing the rest from reference TRBV19 and TRBJ2-1, the complete variable domain is DGGITQSPKYLFRKEGQNVTLSCEQNLNHDAMYWYRQDPGQGLRLIYYSQIVNDFQKGDIAEGYSVSREKKESFPLTVTSAQKNPTAFYLCASSSAGGRAYEQFFGPGTRLTVL.

The rearrangement uses TRBV28 and TRBJ2-7, with 7 bases that match TRBD1. This CDR3 contains 14 residues. In germline, CDR1 is MDHEN, CDR2 SYDVKM. Trimming cost V 2 bases and J 3 bases; bases outside gene matches: 4. The CDR3 DNA reads as TGTGCCAGCAGTTTAAGACAGGGAAACTACGAGCAGTACTTC. It specifies CASSLRQGNYEQYF.

The chain recombines TRBV7-3 with TRBJ1-1; D call uncertain. Per germline, CDR1 SGHTA and CDR2 FQGTGA. This CDR3 has 12 amino acids. Trimming left V 11 bases short and J 7 bases short, with 17 bases between. Here the CDR3 DNA reads TGTGCCCGGAGGGAAGCCACCTATGAAGCTTTCTTT. It encodes CARREATYEAFF.

The sample holds a few counts of this clone. The chain links TRBV5-4 to TRBJ1-2; TRBD1 matches at 9 bases. The CDR3 extends over 13 amino acids. After removal of 4 bases from V and 5 bases from J, the junction contained 3 bases not matched to a gene. CDR1 is SGHNT, CDR2 YYREEE, per germline (reference sequence). CDR3 sequence reads: CASSGDRGYGYTF. CDR3 nucleotide sequence: TGTGCCAGCAGCGGAGACAGGGGGTATGGCTACACCTTC.

J is TRBJ2-2 and V is TRBV5-6; possibly TRBD2 for D (5 bases). This CDR3 has 13 residues. Germline loops: CDR1 SGHDT, CDR2 YYEEEE. The V end was cut by 4 bases, the J end by 4 bases, with 8 bases between. The CDR3 reads CASSADFTGELFF. The CDR3 DNA reads TGTGCCAGCAGCGCGGACTTCACCGGGGAGCTGTTTTTT.

This clone is a singleton in its sample. This chain joins TRBV7-2 and TRBJ2-6, with 7 nucleotides matching TRBD1. Trimming removed 7 bases from V and 2 bases from J; junction bases left unmatched: 5. The germline gives CDR1 SGHTA, CDR2 FQGNSA. The CDR3 contains 15 residues. The CDR3 region has the DNA TGTGCCAGCACCCTCACAGGGGCTGGGGCCAACGTCCTGACTTTC. This translates into CASTLTGAGANVLTF.

J is TRBJ2-7 and V is TRBV18, with TRBD2 matching 9 bases. Germline trimming cut 1 base from V and 0 bases from J; bases unmatched to any gene: 7. The CDR3 covers 17 residues. Germline CDR1 and CDR2: KGHSH and LQKENI. The CDR3 reads CASSPRPLSGGSYEQYF. In nucleotides, the CDR3 is TGTGCCAGCTCACCACGTCCGCTTAGCGGGGGCTCCTACGAGCAGTACTTC. The full variable domain, its missing parts supplied by reference TRBV18 and TRBJ2-7, is NAGVMQNPRHLVRRRGQEARLRCSPMKGHSHVYWYRQLPEEGLKFMVYLQKENIIDESGMPKERFSAEFPKEGPSILRIQQVVRGDSAAYFCASSPRPLSGGSYEQYFGPGTRLTVT.

The CDR3 coding sequence is TGCGCCAGCAGCTACGGACAGGAAGCCTACGAGCAGTACTTC. Protein: CASSYGQEAYEQYF. The chain recombines TRBV5-1 with TRBJ2-7; 7 nucleotides agree with TRBD1. CDR1 is SGHRS and CDR2 is YFSETQ in the germline V gene. The CDR3 has 14 amino acids. V shed 3 bases and J 2 bases; nucleotides not matched to a gene: 5. The full variable domain, with the rest looked up from reference TRBV5-1 and TRBJ2-7, is KAGVTQTPRYLIKTRGQQVTLSCSPISGHRSVSWYQQTPGQGLQFLFEYFSETQRNKGNFPGRFSGRQFSNSRSEMNVSTLELGDSALYLCASSYGQEAYEQYFGPGTRLTVT.